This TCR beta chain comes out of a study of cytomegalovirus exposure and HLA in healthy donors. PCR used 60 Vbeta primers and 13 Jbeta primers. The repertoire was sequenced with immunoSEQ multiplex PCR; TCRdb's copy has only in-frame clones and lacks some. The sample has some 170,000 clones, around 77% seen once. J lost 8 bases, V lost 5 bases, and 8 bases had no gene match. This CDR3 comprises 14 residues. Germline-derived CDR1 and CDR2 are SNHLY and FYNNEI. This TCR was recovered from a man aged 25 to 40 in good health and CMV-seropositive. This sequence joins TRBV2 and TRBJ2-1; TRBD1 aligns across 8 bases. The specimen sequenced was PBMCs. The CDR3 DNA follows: TGTGCCAGCAGTTACCGGACAGGGACCGATGAGCAGTTCTTC. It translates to CASSYRTGTDEQFF.